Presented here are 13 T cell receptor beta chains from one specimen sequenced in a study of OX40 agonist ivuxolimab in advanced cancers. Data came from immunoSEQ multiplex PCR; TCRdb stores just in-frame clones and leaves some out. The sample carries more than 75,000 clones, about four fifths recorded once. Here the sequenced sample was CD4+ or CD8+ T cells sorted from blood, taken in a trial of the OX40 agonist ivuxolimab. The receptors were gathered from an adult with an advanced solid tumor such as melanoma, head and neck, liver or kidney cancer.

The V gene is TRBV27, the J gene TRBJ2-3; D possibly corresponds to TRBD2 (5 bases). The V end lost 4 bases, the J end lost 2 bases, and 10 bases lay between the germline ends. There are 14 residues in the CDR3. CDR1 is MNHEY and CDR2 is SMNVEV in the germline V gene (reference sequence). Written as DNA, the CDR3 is TGTGCCAGCAGTTCCTCGGGGATCACAGATACGCAGTATTTT. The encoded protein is CASSSSGITDTQYF.

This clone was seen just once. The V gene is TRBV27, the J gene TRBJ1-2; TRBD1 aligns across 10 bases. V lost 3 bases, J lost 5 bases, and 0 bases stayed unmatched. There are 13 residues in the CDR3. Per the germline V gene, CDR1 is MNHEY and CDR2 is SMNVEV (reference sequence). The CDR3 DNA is TGTGCCAGCAGTTTGGACAGGGGGTATGGCTACACCTTC. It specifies CASSLDRGYGYTF.

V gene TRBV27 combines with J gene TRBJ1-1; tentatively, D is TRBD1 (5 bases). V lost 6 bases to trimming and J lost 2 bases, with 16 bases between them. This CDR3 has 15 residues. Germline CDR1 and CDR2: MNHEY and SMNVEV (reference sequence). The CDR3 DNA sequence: TGTGCCAGCAGGCGATATCAGGGAACCAACACTGAAGCTTTCTTT. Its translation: CASRRYQGTNTEAFF.

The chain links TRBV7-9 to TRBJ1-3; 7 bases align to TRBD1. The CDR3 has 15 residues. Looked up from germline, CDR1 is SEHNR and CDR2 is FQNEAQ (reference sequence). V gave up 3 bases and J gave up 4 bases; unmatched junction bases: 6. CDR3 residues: CASSFVGTAGNTIYF. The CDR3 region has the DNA TGTGCCAGCAGCTTTGTTGGGACAGCAGGAAACACCATATATTTT.

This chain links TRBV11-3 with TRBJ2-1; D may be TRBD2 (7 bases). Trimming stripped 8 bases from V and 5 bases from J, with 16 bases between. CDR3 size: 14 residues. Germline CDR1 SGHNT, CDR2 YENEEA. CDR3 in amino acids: CASGGASANNEQFF. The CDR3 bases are TGTGCCAGCGGGGGGGCTAGCGCCAACAATGAGCAGTTCTTC.

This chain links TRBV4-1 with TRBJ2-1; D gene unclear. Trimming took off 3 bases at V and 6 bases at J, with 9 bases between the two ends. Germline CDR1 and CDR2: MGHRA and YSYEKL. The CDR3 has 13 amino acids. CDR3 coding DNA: TGCGCCAGCAGCCATGTAAACGGCAATGAGCAGTTCTTC. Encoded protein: CASSHVNGNEQFF.

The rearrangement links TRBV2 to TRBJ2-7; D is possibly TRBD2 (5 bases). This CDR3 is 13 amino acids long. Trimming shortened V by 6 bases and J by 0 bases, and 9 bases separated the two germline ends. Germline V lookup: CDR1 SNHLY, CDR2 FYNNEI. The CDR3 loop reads CASSGRDSYEQYF. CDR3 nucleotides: TGTGCCAGCAGCGGACGGGACTCCTACGAGCAGTACTTC.

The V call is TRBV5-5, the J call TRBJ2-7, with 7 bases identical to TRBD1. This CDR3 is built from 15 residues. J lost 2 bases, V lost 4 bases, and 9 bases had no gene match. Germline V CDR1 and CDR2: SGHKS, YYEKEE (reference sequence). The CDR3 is CASSPISGTAYEQYF. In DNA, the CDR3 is TGTGCCAGCAGCCCCATTTCTGGGACAGCCTACGAGCAGTACTTC.

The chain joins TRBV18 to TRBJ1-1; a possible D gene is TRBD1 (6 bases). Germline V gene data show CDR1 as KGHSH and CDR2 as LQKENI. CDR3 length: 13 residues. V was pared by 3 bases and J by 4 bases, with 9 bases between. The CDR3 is CASSPTRGTEAFF. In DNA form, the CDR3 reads TGTGCCAGCTCACCGACCAGGGGCACTGAAGCTTTCTTT. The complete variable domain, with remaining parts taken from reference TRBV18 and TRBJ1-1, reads NAGVMQNPRHLVRRRGQEARLRCSPMKGHSHVYWYRQLPEEGLKFMVYLQKENIIDESGMPKERFSAEFPKEGPSILRIQQVVRGDSAAYFCASSPTRGTEAFFGQGTRLTVV.

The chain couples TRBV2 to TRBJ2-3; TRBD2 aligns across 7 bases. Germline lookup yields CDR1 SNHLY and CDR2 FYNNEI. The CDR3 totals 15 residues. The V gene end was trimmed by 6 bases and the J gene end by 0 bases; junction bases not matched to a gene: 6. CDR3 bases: TGTGCCAGCAGCCGAAGCGGGACTAGCACAGATACGCAGTATTTT. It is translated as CASSRSGTSTDTQYF.

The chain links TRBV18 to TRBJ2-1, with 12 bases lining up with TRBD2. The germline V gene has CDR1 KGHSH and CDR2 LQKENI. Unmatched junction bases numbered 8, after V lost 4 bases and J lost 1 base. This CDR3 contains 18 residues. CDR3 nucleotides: TGTGCCAGCTCACAGGCTAGCGGGGGGGCCCTATCCTACAATGAGCAGTTCTTC. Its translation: CASSQASGGALSYNEQFF.

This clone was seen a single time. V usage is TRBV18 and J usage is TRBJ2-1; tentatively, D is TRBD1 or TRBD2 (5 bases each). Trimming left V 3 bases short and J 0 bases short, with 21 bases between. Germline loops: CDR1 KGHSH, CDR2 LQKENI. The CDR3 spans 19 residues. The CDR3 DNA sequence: TGTGCCAGCTCACCTGGGGGTCAGGGTCTTATTCTCTCCTACAATGAGCAGTTCTTC. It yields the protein CASSPGGQGLILSYNEQFF. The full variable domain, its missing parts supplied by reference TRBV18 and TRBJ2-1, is NAGVMQNPRHLVRRRGQEARLRCSPMKGHSHVYWYRQLPEEGLKFMVYLQKENIIDESGMPKERFSAEFPKEGPSILRIQQVVRGDSAAYFCASSPGGQGLILSYNEQFFGPGTRLTVL.

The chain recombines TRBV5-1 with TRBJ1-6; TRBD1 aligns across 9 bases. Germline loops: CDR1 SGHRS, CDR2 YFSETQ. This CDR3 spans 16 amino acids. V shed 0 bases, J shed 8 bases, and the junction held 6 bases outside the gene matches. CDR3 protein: CASSLGDREEDSPLHF. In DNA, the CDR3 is TGCGCCAGCAGCTTGGGGGACAGGGAGGAGGATTCACCCCTCCACTTT.